The next 18 T cell receptor beta chains were all read from a single sample in a study of shared clonotypes between healthy human individuals (TCRdb year 2020). Receptor libraries were prepared by the immunoSEQ multiplex PCR assay. The immuneACCESS repertoire file appears here via TCRdb, limited to in-frame rearrangements. These files lack a portion of the clones; in checked studies, under half of the deficit traces to unresolved V genes, and the cause of the others is not known. The sample table shows about half a million clones, and around 79% are seen once. The ten largest make up 10% to 15% of the sample. The specimen sequenced was PBMCs. Source of these receptors: a woman in her 40s in good health. Some clones in this sample may be carry-over from other donors' samples.

This clone was counted only a few times. The chain joins TRBV30 to TRBJ1-5, with 10 nucleotides matching TRBD1. The V and J ends lost 2 bases and 2 bases, in that order; junction bases with no gene match: 3. Germline V gene data show CDR1 as GTSNPN and CDR2 as SVGIG (reference sequence). The CDR3 is made up of 15 amino acids. The CDR3 is CAWSRGTGGNQPQHF. The CDR3 DNA sequence: TGTGCCTGGAGTAGGGGGACAGGGGGCAATCAGCCCCAGCATTTT.

The CDR3 sequence: CASSPGVGESGELFF. The DNA of the CDR3 is TGTGCCAGCAGCCCGGGGGTCGGAGAATCCGGGGAGCTGTTTTTT. V is TRBV9 and J is TRBJ2-2; weak D call: TRBD2 (6 bases). V lost 4 bases and J lost 6, with 16 bases in between. The CDR3 is 15 residues long. Germline loops: CDR1 SGDLS, CDR2 YYNGEE. The full variable domain, in which reference TRBV9 and TRBJ2-2 provide the parts outside the CDR3, is DSGVTQTPKHLITATGQRVTLRCSPRSGDLSVYWYQQSLDQGLQFLIQYYNGEERAKGNILERFSAQQFPDLHSELNLSSLELGDSALYFCASSPGVGESGELFFGEGSRLTVL.

The J gene is TRBJ2-5, the V gene TRBV30; TRBD1 agrees at 8 bases. CDR1 GTSNPN and CDR2 SVGIG come from the germline V gene (reference sequence). The CDR3 is made up of 15 amino acids. Trimming removed 3 bases from V and 5 bases from J; junction bases left unmatched: 11. DNA for the CDR3: TGTGCCTGGAGCCGAGGACAGGGATTGGGGGAGACCCAGTACTTC. Protein sequence: CAWSRGQGLGETQYF. Looking up the rest from reference TRBV30 and TRBJ2-5 gives the full variable domain: SQTIHQWPATLVQPVGSPLSLECTVEGTSNPNLYWYRQAAGRGLQLLFYSVGIGQISSEVPQNLSASRPQDRQFILSSKKLLLSDSGFYLCAWSRGQGLGETQYFGPGTRLLVL.

There are many counts of this clone. This chain links TRBV10-3 with TRBJ1-2; a weak D match, TRBD1 (5 bases). V lost 5 bases and J 7 bases, leaving 17 bases between the germline ends. CDR1 and CDR2 from the germline V gene are ENHRY and SYGVKD. This CDR3 is 14 amino acids long. The CDR3 loop is CAISNARGGGGYTF. As DNA, the CDR3 is TGTGCCATCAGTAACGCTAGGGGCGGTGGTGGCTACACCTTC.

The chain is built from TRBV15 and TRBJ2-5; TRBD2 agrees at 10 bases. The end of the DNA aligns better with TRBJ2-7, so the J call may be wrong. The germline V gene encodes CDR1 LNHNV and CDR2 YYDKDF (reference sequence). The CDR3 is 16 amino acids. The CDR3: CATSPLGLADTYEQYF. The CDR3 nucleotides read TGTGCCACCAGCCCCCTCGGACTAGCGGATACCTACGAGCAGTACTTC.

The rearrangement links TRBV6-1 to TRBJ1-2; D remains unclear. V gave up 2 bases and J gave up 4 bases, with 11 bases separating them. Germline-derived CDR1 and CDR2 are MNHNS and SASEGT. The CDR3 runs to 14 residues. CDR3 loop: CASSEWPGGYGYTF. CDR3 DNA sequence: TGTGCCAGCAGTGAATGGCCGGGCGGCTATGGCTACACCTTC.

The chain employs TRBV7-9 and TRBJ2-2, with 9 nucleotides matching TRBD2. The CDR3 is made up of 16 amino acids. Trimming at V came to 3 bases and at J to 4 bases, leaving 6 bases not matched to a gene. Germline V gene sequence: CDR1 SEHNR, CDR2 FQNEAQ (reference sequence). This CDR3 is CASSFRLAVRTGELFF. Written as DNA, the CDR3 is TGTGCCAGCAGCTTCAGACTAGCGGTGCGCACCGGGGAGCTGTTTTTT.

This clone was detected only once. A junction end diverges from the germline sequence, so it may reflect a read error. The J gene is TRBJ2-5, the V gene TRBV30; a weak D match, TRBD2 (7 bases). CDR3 length: 11 residues. Looked up from germline, CDR1 is GTSNPN and CDR2 is SVGIG (reference sequence). This chain's CDR3 is CAWGETGRVDF. The CDR3 DNA is TGTGCCTGGGGAGAAACAGGGAGGGTGGACTTC. The variable domain in full, completed from reference TRBV30 and TRBJ2-5, reads SQTIHQWPATLVQPVGSPLSLECTVEGTSNPNLYWYRQAAGRGLQLLFYSVGIGQISSEVPQNLSASRPQDRQFILSSKKLLLSDSGFYLCAWGETGRVDFGPGTRLLVL.

The chain joins TRBV10-3 to TRBJ2-7, with D maybe TRBD2 (5 bases). Trimming took 2 bases from V and 2 from J, leaving 10 bases between them. Germline-derived CDR1 and CDR2 are ENHRY and SYGVKD. CDR3 length: 14 residues. CDR3 loop: CAISERTAPYEQYF. DNA for the CDR3: TGTGCCATCAGTGAGCGGACTGCTCCCTACGAGCAGTACTTC.

Note on this clone: This may come from a read error, since a much larger clone is one base off. The chain couples TRBV6-4 to TRBJ2-7; 8 nucleotides line up with TRBD2. Germline V gene lookup returns CDR1 MRHNA and CDR2 SNTAGT. CDR3 length: 14 residues. Losses at the gene ends were 4 bases for V and 6 bases for J; bases not matched to a gene: 8. CDR3 in DNA: TGTGCCAGCAGTGCATCGCAGGGGACTAGCGAGCAGTACTTC. As protein: CASSASQGTSEQYF.

This chain joins TRBV4-3 and TRBJ2-7, with 14 bases matching TRBD2. This CDR3 is built from 16 residues. Germline V gene sequence: CDR1 LGHNA, CDR2 YSLEER. The CDR3 nucleotides read TGCGTACCTAATGGGACTAGCGGGAGTTACACCTACGAGCAGTACTTC. It encodes CVPNGTSGSYTYEQYF.

The chain employs TRBV4-1 and TRBJ2-5; 12 bases agree with TRBD2. The length of the CDR3 is 20 residues. Germline loops: CDR1 MGHRA, CDR2 YSYEKL. Losses at the gene ends were 4 bases for V and 2 bases for J; bases not matched to a gene: 17. This chain's CDR3 is CASSPYEWSELAGGQETQYF. CDR3 sequence (DNA): TGCGCCAGCAGCCCTTATGAATGGTCCGAACTAGCGGGAGGTCAAGAGACCCAGTACTTC.

A few counts support this clone. The rearrangement uses TRBV11-2 and TRBJ2-1; 10 bases are a match to TRBD2. V dropped 5 bases and J dropped 7; count of bases not matched to a gene: 8. There are 15 residues in the CDR3. From germline, CDR1 is SGHAT and CDR2 FQNNGV. The CDR3 DNA reads TGTGCCAGCAGCCCCCAGCGGGAGGGGGCAAATGAGCAGTTCTTC. It yields the protein CASSPQREGANEQFF.

The chain links TRBV4-1 to TRBJ1-5; possibly TRBD1 for D (5 bases). Trimming shortened V by 0 bases and J by 7 bases, and 13 bases separated the two germline ends. This CDR3 is 15 amino acids long. CDR1 is MGHRA, CDR2 YSYEKL, per germline. The CDR3 nucleotides are TGCGCCAGCAGCCAAGAGTGGGGGAAGTGGCAGCCCCAGCATTTT. Residues: CASSQEWGKWQPQHF.

This clone was seen only once. The chain carries TRBV4-3 and TRBJ2-6; D tentatively reads TRBD1 or TRBD2 (5 bases each). Germline V lookup: CDR1 LGHNA, CDR2 YSLEER. The CDR3 spans 16 residues. V was pared by 4 bases and J by 0 bases, with 10 bases between. The CDR3 reads CASSPEGISGANVLTF. The DNA for the CDR3 is TGCGCCAGCAGCCCAGAGGGGATCTCTGGGGCCAACGTCCTGACTTTC.

The chain recombines TRBV27 with TRBJ2-3, with D unresolved. The CDR3 length is 13 residues. The ends were cut back, 2 bases at V and 2 bases at J, with 5 bases in the middle. Germline V gene sequence: CDR1 MNHEY, CDR2 SMNVEV (reference sequence). The CDR3 DNA reads as TGTGCCAGCAGTTTACTGGACACAGATACGCAGTATTTT. Translating it yields CASSLLDTDTQYF.

In DNA, the CDR3 is TGCGCCAGCAGCTTGGGGCTAGCGGGAGGGTCCGCCTACAATGAGCAGTTCTTC. It yields the protein CASSLGLAGGSAYNEQFF. The genes are TRBV5-1 and TRBJ2-1, with 12 bases aligning to TRBD2. Losses at the gene ends were 0 bases for V and 2 bases for J; bases not matched to a gene: 6. From germline, CDR1 is SGHRS and CDR2 YFSETQ. The CDR3 runs 18 residues.

Concerning this clone: The identical CDR3 is also encoded by other nucleotide sequences in the sample. CDR3 DNA: TGTGCCAGCTCACCCACCGGGGAGCTGTTTTTT. Translation: CASSPTGELFF. The V gene is TRBV18, the J gene TRBJ2-2; D is ambiguous. The CDR3 consists of 11 residues. V was shortened by 3 bases and J by 4 bases, with 0 bases between the two germline ends. Germline lookup yields CDR1 KGHSH and CDR2 LQKENI.